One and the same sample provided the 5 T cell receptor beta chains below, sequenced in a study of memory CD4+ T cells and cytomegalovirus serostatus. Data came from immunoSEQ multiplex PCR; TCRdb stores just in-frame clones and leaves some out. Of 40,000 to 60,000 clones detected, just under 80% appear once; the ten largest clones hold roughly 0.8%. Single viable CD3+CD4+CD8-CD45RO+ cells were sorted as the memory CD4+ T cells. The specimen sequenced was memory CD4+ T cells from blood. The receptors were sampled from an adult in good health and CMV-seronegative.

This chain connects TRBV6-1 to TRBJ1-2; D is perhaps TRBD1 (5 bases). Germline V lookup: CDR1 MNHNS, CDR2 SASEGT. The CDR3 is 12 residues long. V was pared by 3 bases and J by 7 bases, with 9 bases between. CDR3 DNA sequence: TGTGCCAGCAGTGAGGGGCGGGGTGGCTACACCTTC. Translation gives CASSEGRGGYTF.

CDR3 DNA sequence: TGTGCCAGTAGTGGCGGGACAGGGGAAGACGTGAGGAATCAGCCCCAGCATTTT. Translating it yields CASSGGTGEDVRNQPQHF. The chain combines TRBV19 with TRBJ1-5, with 10 positions matching TRBD1. This CDR3 has 18 amino acids. The germline V gene encodes CDR1 LNHDA and CDR2 SQIVND (reference sequence). The V gene end was trimmed by 5 bases and the J gene end by 4 bases; junction bases not matched to a gene: 14.

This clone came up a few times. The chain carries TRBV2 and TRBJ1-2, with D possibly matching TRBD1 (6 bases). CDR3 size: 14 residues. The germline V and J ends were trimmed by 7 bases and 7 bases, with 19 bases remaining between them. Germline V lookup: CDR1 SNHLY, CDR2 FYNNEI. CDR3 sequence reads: CASIPTGSRSGYTF. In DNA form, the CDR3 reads TGTGCCAGCATCCCAACAGGGTCCAGGAGTGGCTACACCTTC.

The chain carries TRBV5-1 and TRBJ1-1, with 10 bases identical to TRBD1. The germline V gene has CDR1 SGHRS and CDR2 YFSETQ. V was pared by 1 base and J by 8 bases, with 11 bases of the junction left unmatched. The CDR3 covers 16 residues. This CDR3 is CASSLNPLTGGAEAFF. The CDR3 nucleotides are TGCGCCAGCAGCTTGAACCCTCTGACAGGGGGCGCAGAAGCTTTCTTT.

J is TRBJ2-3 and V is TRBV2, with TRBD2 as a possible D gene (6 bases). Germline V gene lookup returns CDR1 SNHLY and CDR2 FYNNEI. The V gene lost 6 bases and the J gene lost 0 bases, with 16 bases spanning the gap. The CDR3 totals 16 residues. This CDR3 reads CASRAGTLPSTDTQYF. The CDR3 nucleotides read TGTGCCAGCAGAGCCGGGACTCTACCGAGCACAGATACGCAGTATTTT.